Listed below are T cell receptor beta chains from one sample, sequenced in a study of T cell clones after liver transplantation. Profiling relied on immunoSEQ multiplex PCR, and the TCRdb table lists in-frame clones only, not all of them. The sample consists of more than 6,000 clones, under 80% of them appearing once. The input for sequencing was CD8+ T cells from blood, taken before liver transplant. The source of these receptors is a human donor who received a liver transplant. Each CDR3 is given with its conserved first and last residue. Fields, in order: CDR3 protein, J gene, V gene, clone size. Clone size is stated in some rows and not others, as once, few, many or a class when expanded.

cdr3_aa: CAWSVLGDGADYGYTF
j_call: TRBJ1-2
v_call: TRBV30
clone_size: .

cdr3_aa: CASSPPGGAGEQFF
j_call: TRBJ2-1
v_call: TRBV7-8
clone_size: .

cdr3_aa: CASSPYRDTYNSPLHF
j_call: TRBJ1-6
v_call: TRBV28
clone_size: .

cdr3_aa: CASSVEDATDTQYF
j_call: TRBJ2-3
v_call: TRBV9
clone_size: once

cdr3_aa: CASSLGGAGQPQHF
j_call: TRBJ1-5
v_call: TRBV7-9
clone_size: .

cdr3_aa: CASSLYPLGNTIYF
j_call: TRBJ1-3
v_call: TRBV5-6
clone_size: few

cdr3_aa: CASSSPGTSGRSGADTQYF
j_call: TRBJ2-3
v_call: TRBV5-1
clone_size: .

cdr3_aa: CASSEELYSGNTIYF
j_call: TRBJ1-3
v_call: TRBV6-1
clone_size: .

cdr3_aa: CATSQGRGPYNEQFF
j_call: TRBJ2-1
v_call: TRBV15
clone_size: .

cdr3_aa: CASSRDLAGGQETQYF
j_call: TRBJ2-5
v_call: TRBV4-3
clone_size: medium-sized

cdr3_aa: CASSRDRVGEKLFF
j_call: TRBJ1-4
v_call: TRBV27
clone_size: medium-sized

cdr3_aa: CASSLAIGSDGQETQYF
j_call: TRBJ2-5
v_call: TRBV7-6
clone_size: .

cdr3_aa: CASTQGFQPQHF
j_call: TRBJ1-5
v_call: TRBV19
clone_size: once

cdr3_aa: CASSLTGLNTEAFF
j_call: TRBJ1-1
v_call: TRBV27
clone_size: .

cdr3_aa: CASSKSTYGSGQGARETQYF
j_call: TRBJ2-5
v_call: TRBV19
clone_size: few

cdr3_aa: CASSPPGTNEKLFF
j_call: TRBJ1-4
v_call: TRBV28
clone_size: .

cdr3_aa: CASSSPLAGERETQYF
j_call: TRBJ2-5
v_call: TRBV5-4
clone_size: .

cdr3_aa: CASTPDRGGAGELFF
j_call: TRBJ2-2
v_call: TRBV19
clone_size: .

cdr3_aa: CASSFLGHPSSGANVLTF
j_call: TRBJ2-6
v_call: TRBV5-5
clone_size: few

cdr3_aa: CASSPWPSGNEQFF
j_call: TRBJ2-1
v_call: TRBV18
clone_size: .

cdr3_aa: CASSLTGTRTDTQYF
j_call: TRBJ2-3
v_call: TRBV28
clone_size: .

cdr3_aa: CASSIGQINTEAFF
j_call: TRBJ1-1
v_call: TRBV19
clone_size: few

cdr3_aa: CASSLRTAYEQYF
j_call: TRBJ2-7
v_call: TRBV27
clone_size: .

cdr3_aa: CASSQASMRPNEKLFF
j_call: TRBJ1-4
v_call: TRBV4-3
clone_size: .

cdr3_aa: CASSVDTTNTGELFF
j_call: TRBJ2-2
v_call: TRBV5-6
clone_size: .

cdr3_aa: CASSLGQGASDTQYF
j_call: TRBJ2-3
v_call: TRBV2
clone_size: .

cdr3_aa: CAWKTSGRIYNEQFF
j_call: TRBJ2-1
v_call: TRBV30
clone_size: .

cdr3_aa: CASSPGPNTEAFF
j_call: TRBJ1-1
v_call: TRBV6-5
clone_size: .

cdr3_aa: CASSLETGGAYQPQHF
j_call: TRBJ1-5
v_call: TRBV7-8
clone_size: few

cdr3_aa: CASSLNNEQFF
j_call: TRBJ2-1
v_call: TRBV5-4
clone_size: once

cdr3_aa: CASSLSISSGQLYTEAFF
j_call: TRBJ1-1
v_call: TRBV27
clone_size: .

cdr3_aa: CASSLWESGTQYF
j_call: TRBJ2-5
v_call: TRBV27
clone_size: once

cdr3_aa: CASSQGLEADTQYF
j_call: TRBJ2-3
v_call: TRBV4-3
clone_size: .

cdr3_aa: CASSEGLGTEAFF
j_call: TRBJ1-1
v_call: TRBV2
clone_size: .

cdr3_aa: CASSVEGRVDQPQHF
j_call: TRBJ1-5
v_call: TRBV9
clone_size: .

cdr3_aa: CASSLAGLGSYEQYF
j_call: TRBJ2-7
v_call: TRBV11-2
clone_size: .

cdr3_aa: CASRAGTGGAYEQYF
j_call: TRBJ2-7
v_call: TRBV19
clone_size: .

cdr3_aa: CASSRGRPTLYQETQYF
j_call: TRBJ2-5
v_call: TRBV25-1
clone_size: .

cdr3_aa: CASSQDRGGAGGYTF
j_call: TRBJ1-2
v_call: TRBV4-3
clone_size: .

cdr3_aa: CASSQEAQSNQPQHF
j_call: TRBJ1-5
v_call: TRBV4-1
clone_size: .

cdr3_aa: CASSFEGYTDTQYF
j_call: TRBJ2-3
v_call: TRBV28
clone_size: .

cdr3_aa: CASNPWPSFPANTGELFF
j_call: TRBJ2-2
v_call: TRBV19
clone_size: .

cdr3_aa: CASSLGETEAFF
j_call: TRBJ1-1
v_call: TRBV7-9
clone_size: .

cdr3_aa: CASSLFQPTQLDTSTDTQYF
j_call: TRBJ2-3
v_call: TRBV13
clone_size: .

cdr3_aa: CASSLLTGEQGNQPQHF
j_call: TRBJ1-5
v_call: TRBV5-1
clone_size: few

cdr3_aa: CASSSVAGANEQFF
j_call: TRBJ2-1
v_call: TRBV7-9
clone_size: few

cdr3_aa: CASRGQASSYEQYF
j_call: TRBJ2-7
v_call: TRBV6-1
clone_size: few

cdr3_aa: CASSASNNEQFF
j_call: TRBJ2-1
v_call: TRBV6-4
clone_size: .

cdr3_aa: CASQVGGVNQPQHF
j_call: TRBJ1-5
v_call: TRBV6-6
clone_size: .

cdr3_aa: CATGTSSYNEQFF
j_call: TRBJ2-1
v_call: TRBV2
clone_size: .

cdr3_aa: CASTNGFYTEAFF
j_call: TRBJ1-1
v_call: TRBV5-6
clone_size: few

cdr3_aa: CASSFRGSGITETQYF
j_call: TRBJ2-5
v_call: TRBV7-8
clone_size: .

cdr3_aa: CASSASGGVGDTQYF
j_call: TRBJ2-3
v_call: TRBV7-2
clone_size: .

cdr3_aa: CATSRDRAGSSEKLFF
j_call: TRBJ1-4
v_call: TRBV15
clone_size: .